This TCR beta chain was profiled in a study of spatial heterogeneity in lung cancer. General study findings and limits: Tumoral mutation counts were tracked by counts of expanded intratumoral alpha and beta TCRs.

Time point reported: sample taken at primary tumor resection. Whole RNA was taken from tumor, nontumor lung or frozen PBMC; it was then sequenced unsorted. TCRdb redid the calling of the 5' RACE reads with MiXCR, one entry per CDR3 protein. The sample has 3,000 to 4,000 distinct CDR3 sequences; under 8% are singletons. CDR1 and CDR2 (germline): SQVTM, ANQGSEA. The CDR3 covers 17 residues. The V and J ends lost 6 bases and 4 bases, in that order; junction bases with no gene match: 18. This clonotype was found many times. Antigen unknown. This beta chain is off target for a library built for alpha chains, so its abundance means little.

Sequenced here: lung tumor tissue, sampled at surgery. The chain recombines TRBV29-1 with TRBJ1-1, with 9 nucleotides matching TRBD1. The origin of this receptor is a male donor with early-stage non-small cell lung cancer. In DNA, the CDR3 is TGCAGCGTCCAAAACGCGGACAGGGGTTACTGGGGCACTGAAGCTTTCTTT. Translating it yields CSVQNADRGYWGTEAFF.